This T cell receptor beta chain was observed in a study of blood T cell repertoires in COVID-19. Study-wide context: Donors in the United States, Italy and Spain gave samples during acute or convalescent COVID-19.

The authors' processing: Quantification of nucleated cells was approximated via reference gene primer amplification. Only in-frame clones appear in the TCRdb table, and some are missing; sequencing was by immunoSEQ multiplex PCR. The V and J calls and the clone size are those of that table, but D and trimming were determined from the DNA. The sample includes approximately 190,000 clones, roughly 86% seen only once; the top ten take 4.5% to 5.5%. The germline CDR1 and CDR2 sequences are LNHNV and YYDKDF (reference sequence). The CDR3 is 20 amino acids. With 0 bases clipped from V and 1 base from J, the junction kept 13 bases outside the gene matches. Only one count was recorded for this clone.

The chain joins TRBV15 to TRBJ1-4; 8 positions match TRBD1. The source of this sequence is a woman in her seventies with active or convalescent COVID-19. The sample taken for sequencing was peripheral blood. CDR3 DNA: TGTGCCACCAGCAGAGATAAAGGACAGGGTGGGGTACGAACTAATGAAAAACTGTTTTTT. Translated, it gives CATSRDKGQGGVRTNEKLFF.